Presented here are 23 T cell receptor beta chains from one specimen sequenced in a study of blood T cell repertoires in COVID-19. Here immunoSEQ multiplex PCR was the method, and the copy in TCRdb shows in-frame clones only, minus some. Of 90,000 to 130,000 clones in the sample, about 85% were seen once. Sequencing input: peripheral blood. These receptor sequences come from a man aged 35 to 55 with acute or convalescent COVID-19.

The rearrangement links TRBV6-2 or TRBV6-3 to TRBJ1-4; the match to TRBD1 covers 8 bases. Germline lookup yields CDR1 MNHEY and CDR2 SVGEGT. The V and J ends lost 4 bases and 7 bases, in that order; junction bases with no gene match: 14. This CDR3 has 17 amino acids. In nucleotides, the CDR3 is TGTGCCAGCAGTTCGGACAGGGTAATTCCTCGGACTGAAAAACTGTTTTTT. This translates into CASSSDRVIPRTEKLFF.

This chain links TRBV2 with TRBJ1-1, with D possibly TRBD1 on 6 matching bases. V gave up 0 bases and J gave up 1 base, with 24 bases separating them. CDR1 SNHLY and CDR2 FYNNEI come from the germline V gene. The CDR3 length is 20 residues. The DNA of the CDR3 is TGTGCCAGCAGTGAAGCGCTTATTACGGGGGGCCGTAACCGGAACACTGAAGCTTTCTTT. It yields the protein CASSEALITGGRNRNTEAFF.

This clone appeared a few times. This sequence joins TRBV18 and TRBJ2-7, with D perhaps TRBD2 (5 bases). The length of the CDR3 is 14 residues. Germline assignment: CDR1 KGHSH and CDR2 LQKENI. The ends were cut back, 2 bases at V and 1 base at J, with 9 bases in the middle. DNA for the CDR3: TGTGCCAGCTCACCAAATCCGGGATCCTACGAGCAGTACTTC. As protein: CASSPNPGSYEQYF. Using reference TRBV18 and TRBJ2-7 for the parts outside the CDR3, the full variable domain is NAGVMQNPRHLVRRRGQEARLRCSPMKGHSHVYWYRQLPEEGLKFMVYLQKENIIDESGMPKERFSAEFPKEGPSILRIQQVVRGDSAAYFCASSPNPGSYEQYFGPGTRLTVT.

This chain links TRBV7-2 with TRBJ1-6; tentatively, D is TRBD1 (6 bases). CDR3 length equals 15 residues. In germline, CDR1 is SGHTA, CDR2 FQGNSA. Trimming cost V 2 bases and J 6 bases, with 11 bases left between them. CDR3 nucleotide sequence: TGTGCCAGCAGCTTAAAGATAGGGGGTAATTCACCCCTCCACTTT. It translates to CASSLKIGGNSPLHF.

The chain uses TRBV6-4 and TRBJ2-7, with 12 bases that match TRBD2. There are 23 residues in the CDR3. The germline gives CDR1 MRHNA, CDR2 SNTAGT. V shed 1 base, J shed 2 bases, and the junction held 24 bases outside the gene matches. Here the CDR3 DNA reads TGTGCCAGCAGTGACTTCAGGGGGGGCGACCCGAGGACTAGCGGGGACCTTCCCTACGAGCAGTACTTC. Protein sequence: CASSDFRGGDPRTSGDLPYEQYF.

This sequence joins TRBV19 and TRBJ2-5, with 14 bases that match TRBD2. V lost 5 bases to trimming and J lost 5 bases; unmatched junction nucleotides: 7. Germline CDR1 reads LNHDA; CDR2 reads SQIVND (reference sequence). This CDR3 is built from 16 residues. The CDR3 region is CASSPRTSGRRETQYF. In nucleotides, the CDR3 is TGTGCCAGTAGTCCTCGGACTAGCGGGAGGAGGGAGACCCAGTACTTC.

This clone was recorded once. V gene TRBV2 combines with J gene TRBJ2-5, with a weak D call TRBD1 (6 bases). Looked up from germline, CDR1 is SNHLY and CDR2 is FYNNEI. V was trimmed by 4 bases and J by 2 bases, leaving 11 bases between them. The CDR3 has 14 residues. In DNA form, the CDR3 reads TGTGCCAGCAGTGCTCGAAGGGGGCAAGAGACCCAGTACTTC. Its protein is CASSARRGQETQYF. Based on the CDR3 plus reference TRBV2 and TRBJ2-5, the full variable domain is EPEVTQTPSHQVTQMGQEVILRCVPISNHLYFYWYRQILGQKVEFLVSFYNNEISEKSEIFDDQFSVERPDGSNFTLKIRSTKLEDSAMYFCASSARRGQETQYFGPGTRLLVL.

The chain has TRBV4-1 and TRBJ2-1, with 15 nucleotides matching TRBD2. From germline, CDR1 is MGHRA and CDR2 YSYEKL. The CDR3 loop spans 20 amino acids. With 4 bases clipped from V and 2 bases from J, the junction kept 12 bases outside the gene matches. CDR3 amino acids: CASSLSGSRTSGGAYNEQFF. CDR3 in DNA: TGCGCCAGCAGCCTTTCGGGTAGTAGGACTAGCGGGGGGGCCTACAATGAGCAGTTCTTC.

The chain carries TRBV7-3 and TRBJ1-1; 7 bases map to TRBD1. V lost 0 bases to trimming and J lost 7 bases; unmatched junction nucleotides: 14. The CDR3 contains 17 residues. Germline CDR1 and CDR2: SGHTA and FQGTGA. Here the CDR3 reads CASSLTASLGQSGEAFF. The CDR3 DNA reads TGTGCCAGCAGCTTAACGGCTTCCTTGGGACAGTCCGGTGAAGCTTTCTTT. Filled out from reference TRBV7-3 and TRBJ1-1, the complete variable domain reads GAGVSQTPSNKVTEKGKYVELRCDPISGHTALYWYRQSLGQGPEFLIYFQGTGAADDSGLPNDRFFAVRPEGSVSTLKIQRTERGDSAVYLCASSLTASLGQSGEAFFGQGTRLTVV.

CDR3 sequence reads: CASSIAGVGTDTQYF. In nucleotides, the CDR3 is TGTGCCAGTAGTATTGCGGGGGTGGGCACAGATACGCAGTATTTT. The J gene is TRBJ2-3, the V gene TRBV19; 7 positions match TRBD2. V was pared by 3 bases and J by 1 base, with 4 bases of the junction left unmatched. Germline V gene sequence: CDR1 LNHDA, CDR2 SQIVND (reference sequence). The CDR3 totals 15 residues.

This chain connects TRBV5-6 to TRBJ1-2; TRBD1 matches at 10 bases. The CDR3 spans 16 residues. CDR1 and CDR2 from the germline V gene are SGHDT and YYEEEE. J was trimmed by 3 bases and V by 3 bases; bases with no gene match: 8. CDR3 loop: CASSYRRTGGYYGYTF. In DNA, the CDR3 is TGTGCCAGCAGCTACCGACGGACAGGGGGGTACTATGGCTACACCTTC.

A few counts support this clone. V gene TRBV3-1 (or the pseudogene TRBV3-2) combines with J gene TRBJ1-5; TRBD1 matches at 8 bases. The V gene end was trimmed by 4 bases and the J gene end by 7 bases; junction bases not matched to a gene: 6. Germline V gene sequence: CDR1 LGHDT, CDR2 YNNKEL (reference sequence). CDR3 size: 14 residues. The CDR3 sequence is CASSPTGGGQPQHF. CDR3 nucleotide sequence: TGTGCCAGCAGCCCAACAGGGGGAGGGCAGCCCCAGCATTTT.

The table lists this clone with a few counts. CDR3 loop: CASSIISGFEQFF. The CDR3 bases are TGTGCCAGTAGTATAATTAGCGGGTTTGAGCAGTTCTTC. The chain is built from TRBV19 and TRBJ2-1, with TRBD2 matching over 7 bases. CDR1 and CDR2 from the germline V gene are LNHDA and SQIVND (reference sequence). Losses at the gene ends were 2 bases for V and 9 bases for J; bases not matched to a gene: 4. This CDR3 contains 13 residues.

J is TRBJ1-1 and V is TRBV7-2, with D hard to call. This CDR3 is built from 12 residues. V was pared by 4 bases and J by 6 bases, with 9 bases between. Germline V gene data show CDR1 as SGHTA and CDR2 as FQGNSA. The CDR3 spells CASSSLRSEAFF. The CDR3 DNA sequence: TGTGCCAGCAGCTCCCTGCGTTCTGAAGCTTTCTTT. The whole variable domain, filled in from reference TRBV7-2 and TRBJ1-1, reads GAGVSQSPSNKVTEKGKDVELRCDPISGHTALYWYRQSLGQGLEFLIYFQGNSAPDKSGLPSDRFSAERTGGSVSTLTIQRTQQEDSAVYLCASSSLRSEAFFGQGTRLTVV.

This clone was observed once. V and J are TRBV19 and TRBJ1-5, with 11 bases identical to TRBD1. V shed 4 bases and J 2 bases; nucleotides not matched to a gene: 13. The CDR3 spans 19 residues. Germline V gives CDR1 LNHDA, CDR2 SQIVND (reference sequence). CDR3 nucleotide sequence: TGTGCCAGTAGTACCGCACGGACAGGGGGCATCTTCGGCAATCAGCCCCAGCATTTT. Translating gives CASSTARTGGIFGNQPQHF.

This clone was seen repeatedly, ten times or more. This chain joins TRBV6-4 and TRBJ2-1, with 11 bases aligning to TRBD1. The germline V gene encodes CDR1 MRHNA and CDR2 SNTAGT. The CDR3 is made up of 14 amino acids. V dropped 2 bases and J dropped 6; count of bases not matched to a gene: 0. CDR3 region: CASSDGTGGNEQFF. DNA for the CDR3: TGTGCCAGCAGTGACGGGACAGGGGGCAATGAGCAGTTCTTC.

CDR3 loop: CSAMGRETQYF. CDR3 coding DNA: TGCAGTGCCATGGGGCGGGAGACCCAGTACTTC. This chain links TRBV20-1 with TRBJ2-5; TRBD1 is a possible D gene (5 bases). The germline V gene encodes CDR1 DFQATT and CDR2 SNEGSKA (reference sequence). V lost 6 bases and J lost 5, with 10 bases in between. This CDR3 is 11 amino acids long.

The CDR3 loop is CASEQQGPRAFF. The CDR3 bases are TGTGCCAGCGAACAACAAGGCCCGAGGGCTTTCTTT. This sequence joins TRBV28 and TRBJ1-1; D is uncertain. Germline V gene sequence: CDR1 MDHEN, CDR2 SYDVKM. Trimming removed 8 bases at V and 11 bases at J, with 18 bases between. The CDR3 has 12 residues.

This clone was observed once. The CDR3 DNA sequence: TGTGCCAGCAGCGTAGGGGGGGTCAATGAGCAGTTCTTC. Its translation is CASSVGGVNEQFF. The rearrangement links TRBV9 to TRBJ2-1; D is possibly TRBD2 (6 bases). The CDR3 consists of 13 residues. The germline gives CDR1 SGDLS, CDR2 YYNGEE. Deletions cut 0 bases from V and 6 bases from J, with 7 bases between.

V and J are TRBV27 and TRBJ2-1; 7 bases match TRBD2. This CDR3 is built from 15 residues. CDR1 is MNHEY, CDR2 SMNVEV, per germline (reference sequence). Trimming took 5 bases from V and 5 from J; bases not matched to a gene: 9. CDR3 residues: CASSVLGGTDNEQFF. Here the CDR3 DNA reads TGTGCCAGCAGTGTCTTGGGGGGGACGGACAATGAGCAGTTCTTC.

This clone was seen many times. This chain connects TRBV6-1 to TRBJ1-2; D ambiguous. The CDR3 has 15 residues. Between the trimmed V and J ends, which lost 2 bases and 0 bases, there was a span of 10 bases. Germline lookup yields CDR1 MNHNS and CDR2 SASEGT. The CDR3 region is CASSEWAEPNYGYTF. CDR3 bases: TGTGCCAGCAGTGAATGGGCAGAACCTAACTATGGCTACACCTTC.

The chain has TRBV7-3 and TRBJ2-1; 10 nucleotides align to TRBD2. Losses at the gene ends were 4 bases for V and 7 bases for J; bases not matched to a gene: 10. Per germline, CDR1 SGHTA and CDR2 FQGTGA. CDR3 length: 16 residues. The CDR3 loop is CASSSLPGLAMNEQFF. CDR3 sequence (DNA): TGTGCCAGCAGCTCACTTCCGGGACTAGCGATGAATGAGCAGTTCTTC. Drawing the rest from reference TRBV7-3 and TRBJ2-1, the complete variable domain is GAGVSQTPSNKVTEKGKYVELRCDPISGHTALYWYRQSLGQGPEFLIYFQGTGAADDSGLPNDRFFAVRPEGSVSTLKIQRTERGDSAVYLCASSSLPGLAMNEQFFGPGTRLTVL.

The V and J genes are TRBV19 and TRBJ1-2; D uncertain. Germline V CDR1 and CDR2: LNHDA, SQIVND (reference sequence). V was trimmed by 2 bases and J by 6 bases, leaving 7 bases between them. The CDR3 extends over 12 amino acids. CDR3 region: CASSISGHGYTF. DNA for the CDR3: TGTGCCAGTAGTATAAGCGGGCATGGCTACACCTTC.